The next 28 T cell receptor beta chains were all read from a single sample in a study of cytomegalovirus exposure and HLA in healthy donors. The primer mix had 60 Vbeta and 13 Jbeta primers. Generated by immunoSEQ multiplex PCR, the TCRdb table keeps only in-frame clones and is missing some. This sample has fewer than 200,000 clones, with approximately 79% found just once. Sequenced sample: PBMCs. The receptor set was obtained from a male donor in good health and CMV-seronegative.

This clone has a handful of counts. The rearrangement links TRBV5-1 to TRBJ1-1; no reliable D call. CDR3 length equals 14 residues. In germline, CDR1 is SGHRS, CDR2 YFSETQ. Trimming took off 2 bases at V and 3 bases at J, with 11 bases between the two ends. The CDR3 DNA is TGCGCCAGCAGCTTCCGCCGCGGGTACACTGAAGCTTTCTTT. This gives the protein CASSFRRGYTEAFF.

This clone has more than one count but fewer than ten. The genes are TRBV20-1 and TRBJ2-1; 7 positions agree with TRBD2. CDR3 size: 11 residues. From germline, CDR1 is DFQATT and CDR2 SNEGSKA (reference sequence). Trimming removed 6 bases from V and 9 bases from J; junction bases left unmatched: 5. CDR3 sequence reads: CSALREVEQFF. The CDR3 DNA reads TGCAGTGCCCTCCGGGAGGTTGAGCAGTTCTTC.

The chain uses TRBV20-1 and TRBJ1-1; D not resolved. The germline V gene has CDR1 DFQATT and CDR2 SNEGSKA (reference sequence). With 6 bases removed from V and 1 base from J, the gap between germline ends came to 6 bases. The CDR3 extends over 11 amino acids. The CDR3 spells CSAAGNTEAFF. CDR3 DNA sequence: TGCAGTGCCGCCGGGAACACTGAAGCTTTCTTT.

The chain has TRBV6-5 and TRBJ2-1, with 8 positions matching TRBD2. Unmatched junction bases numbered 6, after V lost 5 bases and J lost 6 bases. CDR1 is MNHEY and CDR2 is SVGAGI in the germline V gene. CDR3 length: 14 residues. The CDR3 here is CASSNIAGSNEQFF. The CDR3 DNA sequence: TGTGCCAGCAGTAATATAGCGGGGTCCAATGAGCAGTTCTTC.

V is TRBV10-1 and J is TRBJ2-7; the D gene is possibly TRBD1 (6 bases). In germline, CDR1 is WNHNN, CDR2 SYGVQD (reference sequence). V was shortened by 1 base and J by 3 bases, with 10 bases between the two germline ends. The CDR3 covers 14 residues. The DNA of the CDR3 is TGCGCCAGCAGTGAGTATCAGGGGAACTACGAGCAGTACTTC. This codes for CASSEYQGNYEQYF.

On this clone: The junction departs from germline at one end; a sequencing error may be responsible. The chain carries TRBV5-1 and TRBJ2-1; D is possibly TRBD1 (6 bases). The CDR3 loop spans 14 amino acids. CDR1 and CDR2 (germline): SGHRS, YFSETQ. DNA for the CDR3: TGCGCCAGCAGCTTGGGGACAGTGTACAGTGAGCAGTTCTTC. It translates to CASSLGTVYSEQFF.

This chain connects TRBV6-5 to TRBJ2-7, with 8 nucleotides matching TRBD2. V dropped 1 base and J dropped 4; count of bases not matched to a gene: 6. From germline, CDR1 is MNHEY and CDR2 SVGAGI. The CDR3 is 15 residues long. The CDR3 DNA is TGTGCCAGCAGTTACTGGCGGGGGGCCGGATACGAGCAGTACTTC. Translated: CASSYWRGAGYEQYF.

The gene calls are TRBV30 and TRBJ1-2; D may be TRBD1 (5 bases). Trimming removed 5 bases from V and 4 bases from J, with 14 bases in between. This CDR3 region has 13 residues. CDR1 is GTSNPN, CDR2 SVGIG, per germline (reference sequence). The CDR3 loop reads CAWARQTTYGYTF. CDR3 DNA: TGTGCCTGGGCCAGACAGACGACCTATGGCTACACCTTC.

The CDR3 spells CASRVGGAGNQPQHF. CDR3 DNA sequence: TGTGCCAGCAGGGTCGGCGGGGCGGGAAATCAGCCCCAGCATTTT. The V gene is TRBV6-1, the J gene TRBJ1-5, with D possibly matching TRBD1 (5 bases). Trimming took off 6 bases at V and 4 bases at J, with 16 bases between the two ends. The CDR3 runs 15 residues. CDR1 is MNHNS, CDR2 SASEGT, per germline.

The CDR3, as DNA: TGTGCCAGCAGCCTCGGACGTGGCCGGAGGAATGAAGCTTTCTTT. This sequence encodes CASSLGRGRRNEAFF. The V and J genes are TRBV9 and TRBJ1-1; D call uncertain. CDR1 SGDLS and CDR2 YYNGEE come from the germline V gene. This CDR3 contains 15 residues. Trimming cost V 4 bases and J 7 bases, with 20 bases left between them.

This clone has a handful of counts. The chain joins TRBV13 to TRBJ1-6; 9 nucleotides agree with TRBD1. Germline CDR1 reads PRHDT; CDR2 reads FYEKMQ (reference sequence). V dropped 5 bases and J dropped 6; count of bases not matched to a gene: 11. The CDR3 loop spans 17 amino acids. The CDR3 DNA is TGTGCCAGCAGCCCCCCGGGGACAGGGCTTCCTAATTCACCCCTCCACTTT. Translated, it gives CASSPPGTGLPNSPLHF.

This chain uses TRBV7-9 with TRBJ1-2; 9 bases align to TRBD1. This CDR3 region has 13 residues. Trimming took 3 bases from V and 8 from J; bases not matched to a gene: 4. Germline loops: CDR1 SEHNR, CDR2 FQNEAQ (reference sequence). Here the CDR3 DNA reads TGTGCCAGCAGCTTTAGGACAGGGGACGGCTACACCTTC. Protein product: CASSFRTGDGYTF.

V usage is TRBV25-1 and J usage is TRBJ1-4; tentatively, D is TRBD1 (5 bases). Germline lookup yields CDR1 MGHDK and CDR2 SYGVNS. This CDR3 has 17 amino acids. V gave up 1 base and J gave up 8 bases, with 20 bases separating them. For the CDR3, the DNA is TGTGCCAGCAGTGAATCAAGGGGCGTACCGCCCTTCGAAAAACTGTTTTTT. The encoded protein is CASSESRGVPPFEKLFF.

V gene TRBV6-1 combines with J gene TRBJ1-1; D not resolved. Germline-derived CDR1 and CDR2 are MNHNS and SASEGT. This CDR3 spans 15 amino acids. The V end was cut by 6 bases, the J end by 1 base, with 15 bases between. The CDR3 reads CASSPGKIPNTEAFF. DNA for the CDR3: TGTGCCAGCAGCCCCGGTAAGATACCGAACACTGAAGCTTTCTTT.

The genes are TRBV9 and TRBJ1-4, with D possibly being TRBD1 (5 bases). Trimming took 4 bases from V and 0 from J, leaving 16 bases between them. This CDR3 is 17 amino acids long. Germline V gives CDR1 SGDLS, CDR2 YYNGEE. The CDR3, as DNA: TGTGCCAGCAGCTCACCCGGGGGTCTTGCAACTAATGAAAAACTGTTTTTT. Amino acids: CASSSPGGLATNEKLFF.

Note on this clone: Germline and junction disagree at one end, which may indicate a read error. The rearrangement uses TRBV6-5 and TRBJ2-7; tentatively, D is TRBD2 (7 bases). This CDR3 is built from 13 residues. Germline V gene sequence: CDR1 MNHEY, CDR2 SVGAGI. This CDR3 reads CASYPMGGGRTNF. CDR3 nucleotides: TGTGCCAGCTACCCTATGGGAGGGGGACGGACTAACTTC.

The genes are TRBV7-8 and TRBJ1-2; D gene unclear. Germline CDR1 and CDR2: SGHVS and FQNEAQ. Between the trimmed V and J ends, which lost 3 bases and 2 bases, there was a span of 10 bases. The CDR3 contains 14 residues. CDR3 nucleotides: TGTGCCAGCAGCTTTAGTTCGGGGAACTATGGCTACACCTTC. This translates into CASSFSSGNYGYTF.

The chain joins TRBV6-5 to TRBJ1-2; 9 nucleotides align to TRBD1. Germline CDR1 and CDR2: MNHEY and SVGAGI. Trimming cost V 0 bases and J 4 bases; bases outside gene matches: 3. This CDR3 region has 15 residues. The CDR3 nucleotides are TGTGCCAGCAGTTACTCGGACAGGGGCCGCTATGGCTACACCTTC. It encodes CASSYSDRGRYGYTF.

As concerns this clone: The sample carries other DNA sequences with the same CDR3. V is TRBV7-2 and J is TRBJ1-5; D unresolved. There are 13 residues in the CDR3. The germline V gene has CDR1 SGHTA and CDR2 FQGNSA. Trimming removed 0 bases at V and 4 bases at J, with 4 bases between. The CDR3 protein is CASSLAENQPQHF. As DNA, the CDR3 is TGTGCCAGCAGCTTAGCCGAGAATCAGCCCCAGCATTTT.

The chain recombines TRBV5-1 with TRBJ1-2; D perhaps matches TRBD1 (5 bases). From germline, CDR1 is SGHRS and CDR2 YFSETQ. CDR3 length: 17 amino acids. Deletions cut 0 bases from V and 2 bases from J, with 17 bases between. This CDR3 is CASSLDQGQNLNYGYTF. CDR3 bases: TGCGCCAGCAGCTTGGACCAGGGCCAAAACTTAAACTATGGCTACACCTTC.

This sequence joins TRBV9 and TRBJ1-5; 8 nucleotides agree with TRBD1. Germline V gives CDR1 SGDLS, CDR2 YYNGEE. The V and J ends lost 4 bases and 6 bases, in that order; junction bases with no gene match: 9. The length of the CDR3 is 15 residues. CDR3 sequence: CASSPQAGGLQPQHF. In nucleotides, the CDR3 is TGTGCCAGCAGCCCACAAGCAGGGGGCCTTCAGCCCCAGCATTTT.

V is TRBV27 and J is TRBJ2-7; 7 bases match TRBD1. This CDR3 has 14 residues. Germline CDR1 and CDR2: MNHEY and SMNVEV (reference sequence). V gave up 0 bases and J gave up 4 bases; unmatched junction bases: 3. Here the CDR3 reads CASSLSRGRYEQYF. The CDR3 DNA sequence: TGTGCCAGCAGTTTATCAAGGGGGCGATACGAGCAGTACTTC.

The V and J genes are TRBV7-9 and TRBJ2-6; D is perhaps TRBD2 (5 bases). Trimming removed 5 bases at V and 2 bases at J, with 22 bases between. There are 19 residues in the CDR3. CDR1 SEHNR and CDR2 FQNEAQ come from the germline V gene (reference sequence). CDR3 DNA: TGTGCCAGCAGCACAGTCCATTTGAGGGTTTCTCCTGGGGCCAACGTCCTGACTTTC. It encodes CASSTVHLRVSPGANVLTF.

This clone was counted once. V gene TRBV6-5 combines with J gene TRBJ1-2, with TRBD1 identical over 7 bases. The CDR3 consists of 15 residues. After removal of 2 bases from V and 4 bases from J, the junction contained 7 bases not matched to a gene. Germline CDR1 and CDR2: MNHEY and SVGAGI. CDR3 coding DNA: TGTGCCAGCAGTTACCGCTTGGGACAGAGCTATGGCTACACCTTC. Translation: CASSYRLGQSYGYTF.

V and J are TRBV18 and TRBJ1-2; 11 bases match TRBD1. V shed 3 bases, J shed 6 bases, and the junction held 3 bases outside the gene matches. This CDR3 is built from 14 residues. The germline V gene has CDR1 KGHSH and CDR2 LQKENI. The CDR3 loop reads CASSPGQGAHGYTF. The CDR3 DNA sequence: TGTGCCAGCTCACCCGGACAGGGGGCACATGGCTACACCTTC.

The rearrangement links TRBV5-4 to TRBJ2-1, with a possible D match to TRBD1 (7 bases). Germline CDR1 SGHNT, CDR2 YYREEE (reference sequence). V dropped 6 bases and J dropped 5 bases, with 21 bases sitting between them. The CDR3 has 16 residues. The CDR3 nucleotides are TGTGCCAGCACAGAAAAGACAGGGAGGTCGCACAATGAGCAGTTCTTC. This translates into CASTEKTGRSHNEQFF. Filled out from reference TRBV5-4 and TRBJ2-1, the complete variable domain reads ETGVTQSPTHLIKTRGQQVTLRCSSQSGHNTVSWYQQALGQGPQFIFQYYREEENGRGNFPPRFSGLQFPNYSSELNVNALELDDSALYLCASTEKTGRSHNEQFFGPGTRLTVL.

This clone was seen just once. This chain joins TRBV4-1 and TRBJ1-2; 9 nucleotides agree with TRBD1. Per the germline V gene, CDR1 is MGHRA and CDR2 is YSYEKL. V lost 2 bases and J lost 5; bases outside the gene matches: 9. CDR3 size: 16 residues. The CDR3: CASSQLYRGRQYGYTF. The CDR3 DNA reads TGCGCCAGCAGCCAACTATACAGGGGGCGTCAATATGGCTACACCTTC.

For this clone: At the DNA level, this CDR3 is encoded by other sequences in the same sample as well. The V call is TRBV11-2, the J call TRBJ1-2; 9 bases agree with TRBD1. The CDR3 sequence is 13 residues long. The junction had 1 base not matched to a gene; V was cut back by 4 bases and J by 4 bases. Germline CDR1 is SGHAT and CDR2 is FQNNGV. The chain's CDR3 is CASSSDRGYGYTF. The CDR3 region has the DNA TGTGCCAGCAGCTCGGACAGGGGCTATGGCTACACCTTC.